Listed here are 27 T cell receptor beta chains from one sample, sequenced in a study of cytomegalovirus exposure and HLA in healthy donors. PCR primers comprised 60 Vbeta and 13 Jbeta primers. Using immunoSEQ multiplex PCR, the repertoire was profiled, and TCRdb retains in-frame clones only, with some absent. The record lists tens of thousands of clones, of which the ten most abundant hold more than 9.5%. The sequenced material came from PBMCs. Every receptor here comes from a woman between 50 and 59 years old in good health and CMV-seropositive.

The DNA for the CDR3 is TGCGCCAGCAGCTTGGTACTAGCAGATTACAATGAGCAGTTCTTC. Its protein product is CASSLVLADYNEQFF. V usage is TRBV5-1 and J usage is TRBJ2-1; possibly TRBD2 for D (6 bases). The CDR3 totals 15 residues. In germline, CDR1 is SGHRS, CDR2 YFSETQ. The germline V and J ends were trimmed by 0 bases and 4 bases, with 11 bases remaining between them.

The chain carries TRBV28 and TRBJ2-7, with D possibly being TRBD1 (5 bases). V was trimmed by 7 bases and J by 5 bases, leaving 12 bases between them. The CDR3 spans 12 residues. Germline CDR1 MDHEN, CDR2 SYDVKM. In DNA form, the CDR3 reads TGTGCCAGCACGACCTTAGGGGACGAGCAGTACTTC. It translates to CASTTLGDEQYF.

The chain employs TRBV13 and TRBJ2-7, with D hard to call. CDR3 length: 13 residues. Between the trimmed V and J ends, which lost 5 bases and 0 bases, there was a span of 8 bases. Germline CDR1 PRHDT, CDR2 FYEKMQ (reference sequence). CDR3 amino acids: CASSPTASYEQYF. CDR3 coding DNA: TGTGCCAGCAGCCCGACTGCCTCCTACGAGCAGTACTTC.

The chain employs TRBV7-9 and TRBJ2-5; tentative D call: TRBD1 (5 bases). Judging by the DNA end, TRBJ2-7 fits better; the J call may be wrong. The CDR3 consists of 18 residues. In germline, CDR1 is SEHNR, CDR2 FQNEAQ (reference sequence). The CDR3 bases are TGTGCCAGCAGCCACGCTGGGAACAGGCCAAAAAGCTCCTACGAGCAGTACTTC. Translated, it gives CASSHAGNRPKSSYEQYF.

CDR3 in amino acids: CASSAHTSSYEQYF. The CDR3 DNA is TGTGCCAGCAGCGCCCACACAAGCTCCTACGAGCAGTACTTC. The rearrangement joins TRBV9 to TRBJ2-7, with no clear D. The germline V gene encodes CDR1 SGDLS and CDR2 YYNGEE. This CDR3 contains 14 residues. Trimming stripped 3 bases from V and 0 bases from J, with 10 bases between.

V usage is TRBV4-1 and J usage is TRBJ2-1, with 7 bases fitting TRBD2. CDR1 and CDR2 (germline): MGHRA, YSYEKL. J gave up 5 bases and V 3 bases, and 19 bases lay outside the gene matches. This CDR3 contains 19 residues. CDR3 bases: TGCGCCAGCAGCCATCTTCCCCCATTGGGGGGAGGGGCCGACAATGAGCAGTTCTTC. The encoded protein is CASSHLPPLGGGADNEQFF.

The chain employs TRBV19 and TRBJ1-3; 7 positions match TRBD1. The V segment lost 3 bases and the J segment 4 bases; nucleotides outside the gene matches: 9. This CDR3 is built from 16 residues. Germline CDR1 and CDR2: LNHDA and SQIVND (reference sequence). This CDR3 is CASSIGQVTLGNTIYF. CDR3 sequence (DNA): TGTGCCAGTAGTATCGGACAGGTCACCCTCGGAAACACCATATATTTT.

The chain uses TRBV6-6 and TRBJ1-3, with 9 bases aligning to TRBD1. The CDR3 is 15 amino acids. The V segment lost 7 bases and the J segment 1 base; nucleotides outside the gene matches: 5. The V gene's germline CDR1 is MNHNY and CDR2 SVGAGI (reference sequence). Written as DNA, the CDR3 is TGTGCCAGCAATCAACAGGGGGCATCTGGAAACACCATATATTTT. Translating gives CASNQQGASGNTIYF.

V and J are TRBV9 and TRBJ2-1, with 14 nucleotides matching TRBD2. J was trimmed by 8 bases and V by 4 bases; bases with no gene match: 8. CDR1 and CDR2 from the germline V gene are SGDLS and YYNGEE. The CDR3 runs to 16 residues. The CDR3 DNA reads as TGTGCCAGCAGCACCGTGCCGGGACTAGCGGGGGATGAGCAGTTCTTC. Amino acids: CASSTVPGLAGDEQFF.

The rearrangement links TRBV19 to TRBJ2-5; TRBD1 matches 7 bases. The CDR3 spans 16 residues. Germline-derived CDR1 and CDR2 are LNHDA and SQIVND (reference sequence). The V segment lost 5 bases and the J segment 5 bases; nucleotides outside the gene matches: 14. DNA for the CDR3: TGTGCCAGTAGTTCCGGCCAGGGGGTCTTCGGGGAGACCCAGTACTTC. As protein: CASSSGQGVFGETQYF.

V usage is TRBV7-2 and J usage is TRBJ1-5; TRBD1 agrees at 8 bases. This CDR3 region has 15 residues. Germline assignment: CDR1 SGHTA and CDR2 FQGNSA. The V segment lost 5 bases and the J segment 9 bases; nucleotides outside the gene matches: 12. CDR3 nucleotide sequence: TGTGCCAGCAGCCGCGGACAGGGAGGAGTTCGGCCCCAGCATTTT. Translating it yields CASSRGQGGVRPQHF.

The gene calls are TRBV2 and TRBJ1-5, with a weak D call TRBD1 (5 bases). Trimming cost V 6 bases and J 4 bases, with 16 bases left between them. CDR3 length equals 15 residues. Germline V gene sequence: CDR1 SNHLY, CDR2 FYNNEI. DNA of the CDR3: TGTGCCAGCAGCTCCACGGTTGGGGGGAATCAGCCCCAGCATTTT. It encodes CASSSTVGGNQPQHF. Drawing the rest from reference TRBV2 and TRBJ1-5, the complete variable domain is EPEVTQTPSHQVTQMGQEVILRCVPISNHLYFYWYRQILGQKVEFLVSFYNNEISEKSEIFDDQFSVERPDGSNFTLKIRSTKLEDSAMYFCASSSTVGGNQPQHFGDGTRLSIL.

CDR3 DNA sequence: TGCGCCAGCAGCTCGTCTTGGGGGGGAGTTTATGGCTACACCTTC. This sequence encodes CASSSSWGGVYGYTF. V gene TRBV5-1 combines with J gene TRBJ1-2; a possible D gene is TRBD1 (5 bases). CDR3 length: 15 amino acids. Germline loops: CDR1 SGHRS, CDR2 YFSETQ. Trimming shortened V by 3 bases and J by 5 bases, and 17 bases separated the two germline ends. Filled out from reference TRBV5-1 and TRBJ1-2, the complete variable domain reads KAGVTQTPRYLIKTRGQQVTLSCSPISGHRSVSWYQQTPGQGLQFLFEYFSETQRNKGNFPGRFSGRQFSNSRSEMNVSTLELGDSALYLCASSSSWGGVYGYTFGSGTRLTVV.

This rearrangement joins TRBV30 to TRBJ1-2; D gene ambiguous. The germline gives CDR1 GTSNPN, CDR2 SVGIG (reference sequence). V lost 3 bases and J 8 bases, leaving 16 bases between the germline ends. The CDR3 is 13 amino acids. The DNA for the CDR3 is TGTGCCTGGAGATCGTGGGCCCAAAGAGGCTACACCTTC. Residues: CAWRSWAQRGYTF.

The V gene is TRBV4-2, the J gene TRBJ2-1; TRBD2 matches 10 bases. Trimming removed 3 bases from V and 7 bases from J; junction bases left unmatched: 9. Per germline, CDR1 LGHNA and CDR2 YNFKEQ. The CDR3 extends over 16 amino acids. CDR3 amino acids: CASSQEAGGPRNEQFF. The CDR3 DNA follows: TGTGCCAGCAGCCAGGAAGCGGGAGGGCCTCGGAATGAGCAGTTCTTC.

This chain joins TRBV11-2 and TRBJ2-2; a weak D match, TRBD1 (6 bases). The CDR3 spans 14 residues. The V and J ends lost 5 bases and 6 bases respectively, with 13 bases between them. Germline CDR1 is SGHAT and CDR2 is FQNNGV. DNA for the CDR3: TGTGCCAGCAGCCCCCAGGGACACGCCGGGGAGCTGTTTTTT. Its protein is CASSPQGHAGELFF. The full variable domain, rest sourced from reference TRBV11-2 and TRBJ2-2, is EAGVAQSPRYKIIEKRQSVAFWCNPISGHATLYWYQQILGQGPKLLIQFQNNGVVDDSQLPKDRFSAERLKGVDSTLKIQPAKLEDSAVYLCASSPQGHAGELFFGEGSRLTVL.

J is TRBJ1-4 and V is TRBV30, with D unclear. V lost 2 bases and J 7 bases, leaving 11 bases between the germline ends. The CDR3 covers 13 residues. Per the germline V gene, CDR1 is GTSNPN and CDR2 is SVGIG (reference sequence). Here the CDR3 reads CAWSRASREKLFF. DNA of the CDR3: TGTGCCTGGAGTCGAGCTTCGCGTGAAAAACTGTTTTTT.

The chain carries TRBV18 and TRBJ1-1, with D possibly TRBD1 on 5 matching bases. Looked up from germline, CDR1 is KGHSH and CDR2 is LQKENI. CDR3 size: 15 residues. V dropped 6 bases and J dropped 1 base, with 15 bases sitting between them. The CDR3 coding sequence is TGTGCCAGCTCGCCAGGGAGAGGTTGGAACACTGAAGCTTTCTTT. Translated, it gives CASSPGRGWNTEAFF.

This chain connects TRBV15 to TRBJ2-5, with a possible D match to TRBD1 (6 bases). The CDR3 has 15 amino acids. Between the trimmed V and J ends, which lost 0 bases and 6 bases, there was a span of 14 bases. The V gene's germline CDR1 is LNHNV and CDR2 YYDKDF (reference sequence). CDR3 residues: CATSRDSQGGQTQYF. The CDR3 DNA sequence: TGTGCCACCAGCAGAGATTCACAGGGCGGGCAGACCCAGTACTTC.

V and J are TRBV5-1 and TRBJ2-5; D ambiguous. Germline lookup yields CDR1 SGHRS and CDR2 YFSETQ. The CDR3 has 11 residues. V was trimmed by 6 bases and J by 2 bases, leaving 5 bases between them. CDR3 in DNA: TGCGCCAGCACCCAACAAGAGACCCAGTACTTC. Residues: CASTQQETQYF. The full variable domain, in which reference TRBV5-1 and TRBJ2-5 provide the parts outside the CDR3, is KAGVTQTPRYLIKTRGQQVTLSCSPISGHRSVSWYQQTPGQGLQFLFEYFSETQRNKGNFPGRFSGRQFSNSRSEMNVSTLELGDSALYLCASTQQETQYFGPGTRLLVL.

DNA of the CDR3: TGTGCCAGCAGCTGGGAGACTAGCGGGGCGATGTACGAGCAGTACTTC. This encodes CASSWETSGAMYEQYF. This sequence joins TRBV5-4 and TRBJ2-7; 11 bases map to TRBD2. The CDR3 sequence is 16 residues long. Germline lookup yields CDR1 SGHNT and CDR2 YYREEE (reference sequence). V lost 3 bases to trimming and J lost 4 bases; unmatched junction nucleotides: 9.

This rearrangement joins TRBV29-1 to TRBJ1-5; D perhaps matches TRBD1 (5 bases). V lost 7 bases, J lost 2 bases, and 18 bases lay in between. The CDR3 contains 15 residues. Germline V gene sequence: CDR1 SQVTM, CDR2 ANQGSEA. The CDR3 nucleotides are TGCAGCGGAACGTGGAGGGGCGAGGGCAATCAGCCCCAGCATTTT. It yields the protein CSGTWRGEGNQPQHF. The complete variable domain, with remaining parts taken from reference TRBV29-1 and TRBJ1-5, reads SAVISQKPSRDICQRGTSLTIQCQVDSQVTMMFWYRQQPGQSLTLIATANQGSEATYESGFVIDKFPISRPNLTFSTLTVSNMSPEDSSIYLCSGTWRGEGNQPQHFGDGTRLSIL.

As for this clone: The junction does not match germline at one end; this may be a read error. This sequence joins TRBV28 and TRBJ2-4, with a possible D match to TRBD1 (6 bases). The CDR3 contains 12 residues. Germline V gene lookup returns CDR1 MDHEN and CDR2 SYDVKM. The CDR3, as DNA: TGTGCCAGCAGTTTATCACAGGGACCCGGCCACTTC. This codes for CASSLSQGPGHF.

This sequence joins TRBV25-1 and TRBJ2-2; D not certain. The CDR3 runs to 13 residues. Germline CDR1 is MGHDK and CDR2 is SYGVNS. The ends were cut back, 0 bases at V and 4 bases at J, with 3 bases in the middle. As DNA, the CDR3 is TGTGCCAGCAGTGAATATCGCACCGGGGAGCTGTTTTTT. Protein sequence: CASSEYRTGELFF.

This sequence joins TRBV5-1 and TRBJ2-1; 7 positions agree with TRBD2. The junction had 13 bases not matched to a gene; V was cut back by 0 bases and J by 7 bases. CDR3 length: 17 amino acids. The germline CDR1 and CDR2 sequences are SGHRS and YFSETQ. CDR3 sequence: CASSLEWGGGPGNEQFF. DNA for the CDR3: TGCGCCAGCAGCTTGGAGTGGGGGGGAGGGCCGGGGAATGAGCAGTTCTTC.

The V gene is TRBV7-3, the J gene TRBJ2-3; TRBD2 agrees at 10 bases. Trimming cost V 4 bases and J 3 bases; bases outside gene matches: 4. The germline gives CDR1 SGHTA, CDR2 FQGTGA. CDR3 size: 15 residues. CDR3 nucleotide sequence: TGTGCCAGCAGCTCTAGCGGGGGCGGGACAGATACGCAGTATTTT. Translating it yields CASSSSGGGTDTQYF.

The chain links TRBV10-2 to TRBJ2-1, with 10 bases identical to TRBD2. Germline V gene data show CDR1 as WSHSY and CDR2 as SAAADI. The CDR3 consists of 15 residues. J gave up 10 bases and V 6 bases, and 12 bases lay outside the gene matches. For the CDR3, the DNA is TGCGCCAGCAGCGCCGCCGGACTAGCGGACGCGGAGCAGTTCTTC. As protein: CASSAAGLADAEQFF.